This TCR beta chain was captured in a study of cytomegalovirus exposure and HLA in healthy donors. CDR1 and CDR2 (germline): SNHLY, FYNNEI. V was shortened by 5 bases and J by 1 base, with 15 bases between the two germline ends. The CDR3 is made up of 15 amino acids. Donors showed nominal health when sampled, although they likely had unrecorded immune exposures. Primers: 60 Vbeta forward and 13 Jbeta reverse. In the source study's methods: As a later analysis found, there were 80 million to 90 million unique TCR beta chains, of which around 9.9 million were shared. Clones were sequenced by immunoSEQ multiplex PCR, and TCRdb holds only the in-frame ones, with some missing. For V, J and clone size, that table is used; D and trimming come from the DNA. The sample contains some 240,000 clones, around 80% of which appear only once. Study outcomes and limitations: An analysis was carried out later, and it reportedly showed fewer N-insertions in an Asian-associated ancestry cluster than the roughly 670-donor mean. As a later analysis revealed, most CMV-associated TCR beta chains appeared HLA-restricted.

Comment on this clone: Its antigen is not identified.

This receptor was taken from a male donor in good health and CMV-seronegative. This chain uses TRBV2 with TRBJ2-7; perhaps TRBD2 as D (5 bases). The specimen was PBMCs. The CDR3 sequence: CASSPQGGRSYEQYF. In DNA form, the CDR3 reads TGTGCCAGCAGTCCCCAAGGCGGGCGATCCTACGAGCAGTACTTC.